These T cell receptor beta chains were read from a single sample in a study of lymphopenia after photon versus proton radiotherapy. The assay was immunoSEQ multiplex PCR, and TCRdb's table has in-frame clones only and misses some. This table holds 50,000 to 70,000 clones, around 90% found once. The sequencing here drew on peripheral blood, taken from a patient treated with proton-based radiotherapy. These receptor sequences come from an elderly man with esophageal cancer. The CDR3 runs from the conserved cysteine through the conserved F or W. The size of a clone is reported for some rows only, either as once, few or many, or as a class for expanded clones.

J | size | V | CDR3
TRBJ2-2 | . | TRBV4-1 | CASSQARGQGVSGELFF
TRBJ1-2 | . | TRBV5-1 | CASSPDGFYGYTF
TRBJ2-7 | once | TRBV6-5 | CASSYSWTGGYEQYF
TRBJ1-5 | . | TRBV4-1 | CASSQVYDREKPQHF
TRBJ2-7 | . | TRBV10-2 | CASRDPGLGIDEQYF
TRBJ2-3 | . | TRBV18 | CASSTLAGGPGDTQYF
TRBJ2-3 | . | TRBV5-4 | CASSSGTPRTDTQYF
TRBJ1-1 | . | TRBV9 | CASSVETGSTEAFF
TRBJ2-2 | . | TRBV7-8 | CASSLGGYRMGTGELFF
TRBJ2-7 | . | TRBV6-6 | CASSYRDRVF
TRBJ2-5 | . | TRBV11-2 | CASSLALAGGEETQYF
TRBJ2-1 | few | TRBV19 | CASSWVASYNEQFF
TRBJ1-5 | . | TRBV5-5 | CASSLREDQPQHF
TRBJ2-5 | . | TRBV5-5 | CASSLADRGPETQYF
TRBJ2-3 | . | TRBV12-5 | CASGLVRTGMSTDTQYF
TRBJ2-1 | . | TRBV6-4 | CASSARGGGLLNEQFF